The source of this T cell receptor beta chain is a study of shared clonotypes between healthy human individuals. Points from the study as a whole: Compared with memory subsets, naive subsets generally had larger estimated richness.

TCRdb's table, derived via immunoSEQ multiplex PCR, lists solely in-frame clones and lacks some. This table has 2 million to 2.5 million clones, over 90% appearing once. Points on this clone: Its antigen is as yet unknown.

Trimming cost V 6 bases and J 0 bases, with 15 bases left between them. Looked up from germline, CDR1 is SNHLY and CDR2 is FYNNEI. The CDR3 contains 15 residues. This TCR came from a man aged 18-30 years in good health. Some clones in this sample may be carry-over from other donors' samples. Material for sequencing was naive CD4+ T cells from PBMCs. Subset defined: CD45RA+ positively selected. The rearrangement uses TRBV2 and TRBJ2-7, with D perhaps being TRBD1 or TRBD2 (5 bases each). In DNA, the CDR3 is TGTGCCAGCAGCCCTGGACCGGGGCGCTCCTACGAGCAGTACTTC. It is translated as CASSPGPGRSYEQYF.